This TCR beta chain is drawn from a study of T cell repertoires in cytomegalovirus infection. Regarding the study as a whole: CMV-specific TCR beta clonotypes restricted by HLA-C were the ones dominating the ex vivo response.

TCRdb recomputed calls from the reads with MiXCR, one row per CDR3 protein. The sample shows about 47,000 distinct CDR3 sequences, roughly a fifth of them seen only once. The CDR3 is 15 amino acids. The V and J ends lost 6 bases and 2 bases respectively, with 14 bases between them. Germline V gene lookup returns CDR1 SGHTA and CDR2 FQGNSA. This clonotype has more than one count but fewer than ten. The antigen is unknown. This specimen consisted of CD8+ T cells from cultured PBMCs, obtained from culture after CMV antigen stimulation. The chain links TRBV7-2 to TRBJ1-5; D is possibly TRBD1 (5 bases). The source of this sequence is a human donor in good health (CMV status not recorded). Some clones in this sample may be carry-over from other donors' samples. The CDR3, as DNA: TGTGCCAGCAGTTCAGGGTTGGGGGGCAATCAGCCCCAGCATTTT. Protein product: CASSSGLGGNQPQHF.